These 21 T cell receptor beta chains were sequenced from one sample in a study of metastatic and nonmetastatic thyroid tumors. Thyroid surgery had not been preceded by any treatment in any patient. TCRdb re-called clones from the PCR reads using MiXCR. This sample yields under 30,000 clones, of which approximately 15% are seen a single time; about 6% belongs to the top ten. Sequencing was carried out using blood. The receptors here all came from a male donor with papillary thyroid cancer or a benign thyroid nodule (not recorded which). Some clones in this sample may be carry-over from other donors' samples.

The rearrangement links TRBV6-2 or TRBV6-3 to TRBJ2-2, with D possibly TRBD2 on 6 matching bases. Germline lookup yields CDR1 MNHEY and CDR2 SVGEGT. The CDR3 has 18 residues. Trimming left V 6 bases short and J 1 base short, with 21 bases between. CDR3 protein: CASRAPRGTGGNTGELFF. The CDR3 nucleotides are TGTGCCAGCAGGGCTCCCCGAGGTACCGGGGGGAACACCGGGGAGCTGTTTTTT.

The chain joins TRBV4-3 to TRBJ2-1, with D possibly called TRBD1 or TRBD2 (6 bases each). The V end was cut by 6 bases, the J end by 8 bases, with 14 bases between. Germline values: CDR1 LGHNA, CDR2 YSLEER. This CDR3 has 13 amino acids. The CDR3 coding sequence is TGCGCCAGCAGTGGATCAGGGGAGGATGAGCAGTTCTTC. Translation gives CASSGSGEDEQFF.

This clone was seen many times. With a much larger clone just one base away, this may be a read error. The CDR3 protein is CASSIKGRTAFF. The CDR3 coding sequence is TGTGCCAGCAGTATCAAGGGGCGTACGGCTTTCTTT. The chain uses TRBV3-1 and TRBJ1-1; possibly TRBD1 for D (5 bases). Trimming removed 6 bases from V and 11 bases from J, with 16 bases in between. The CDR3 covers 12 residues. The germline gives CDR1 LGHDT, CDR2 YNNKEL (reference sequence).

This clone was counted between two and nine times. V and J are TRBV2 and TRBJ2-3, with D perhaps being TRBD1 or TRBD2 (5 bases each). Germline assignment: CDR1 SNHLY and CDR2 FYNNEI. The germline V and J ends were trimmed by 8 bases and 5 bases, with 17 bases remaining between them. The CDR3 covers 14 residues. The CDR3 region is CASSRDPSRDTQYF. Written as DNA, the CDR3 is TGTGCCAGCTCCCGGGACCCCTCCCGAGATACGCAGTATTTT. The entire variable domain, with the rest obtained from reference TRBV2 and TRBJ2-3, is as follows: EPEVTQTPSHQVTQMGQEVILRCVPISNHLYFYWYRQILGQKVEFLVSFYNNEISEKSEIFDDQFSVERPDGSNFTLKIRSTKLEDSAMYFCASSRDPSRDTQYFGPGTRLTVL.

J is TRBJ2-7 and V is TRBV4-3; D possibly corresponds to TRBD2 (6 bases). V was trimmed by 2 bases and J by 3 bases, leaving 14 bases between them. This CDR3 region has 15 residues. The germline V gene has CDR1 LGHNA and CDR2 YSLEER. The chain's CDR3 is CASSQNSGRYYEQYF. For the CDR3, the DNA is TGCGCCAGCAGCCAAAATAGCGGCAGGTACTACGAGCAGTACTTC.

This clone came up many times. V usage is TRBV7-6 and J usage is TRBJ2-7, with TRBD2 as a possible D gene (5 bases). This CDR3 comprises 13 residues. The V gene lost 1 base and the J gene lost 2 bases, with 6 bases spanning the gap. Germline CDR1 SGHVS, CDR2 FNYEAQ. CDR3 DNA sequence: TGTGCCAGCAGCTTAGGGACTCCCTACGAGCAGTACTTC. This translates into CASSLGTPYEQYF.

This clone was recorded at least ten times. The rearrangement links TRBV2 to TRBJ1-2; no clear D. The ends were cut back, 1 base at V and 4 bases at J, with 10 bases in the middle. The CDR3 contains 14 residues. Germline-derived CDR1 and CDR2 are SNHLY and FYNNEI. Here the CDR3 reads CASSEVKGSYGYTF. The CDR3 bases are TGTGCCAGCAGTGAAGTGAAAGGTTCCTATGGCTACACCTTC. The whole variable domain, remainder taken from reference TRBV2 and TRBJ1-2, is EPEVTQTPSHQVTQMGQEVILRCVPISNHLYFYWYRQILGQKVEFLVSFYNNEISEKSEIFDDQFSVERPDGSNFTLKIRSTKLEDSAMYFCASSEVKGSYGYTFGSGTRLTVV.

This clone was counted between two and nine times. The gene calls are TRBV28 and TRBJ1-3; D remains ambiguous. Germline-derived CDR1 and CDR2 are MDHEN and SYDVKM. The CDR3 is 15 amino acids. Trimming took off 2 bases at V and 2 bases at J, with 10 bases between the two ends. CDR3 sequence reads: CASSLEYVPGNTIYF. CDR3 DNA sequence: TGTGCCAGCAGTTTAGAGTACGTGCCTGGAAACACCATATATTTT.

This clone was picked up many times. The V and J genes are TRBV28 and TRBJ1-4; TRBD1 might be the D (5 bases). Trimming pared 1 base from V and 11 bases from J, leaving 14 bases between. Germline CDR1 MDHEN, CDR2 SYDVKM. This CDR3 is built from 14 residues. The CDR3 DNA follows: TGTGCCAGCAGTTTATCTCAGAACAGGATGAAACTGTTTTTT. Protein: CASSLSQNRMKLFF.

There are many counts of this clone. The V call is TRBV29-1, the J call TRBJ1-1, with D tentatively TRBD1 (6 bases). V dropped 8 bases and J dropped 5 bases, with 18 bases sitting between them. CDR1 and CDR2 (germline): SQVTM, ANQGSEA. This CDR3 is 13 amino acids long. CDR3 loop: CSQSGALGTEAFF. CDR3 bases: TGCAGCCAATCAGGGGCCCTCGGGACTGAAGCTTTCTTT.

The CDR3: CASIPLGPGEQFF. In nucleotides, the CDR3 is TGTGCCAGCATCCCCTTGGGGCCCGGTGAGCAGTTCTTC. The J gene is TRBJ2-1, the V gene TRBV7-2, with D possibly TRBD1 on 5 matching bases. Germline CDR1 and CDR2: SGHTA and FQGNSA. V lost 7 bases, J lost 9 bases, and 16 bases lay in between. The CDR3 is 13 residues long. Variable domain in full (rest from reference TRBV7-2 and TRBJ2-1): GAGVSQSPSNKVTEKGKDVELRCDPISGHTALYWYRQSLGQGLEFLIYFQGNSAPDKSGLPSDRFSAERTGGSVSTLTIQRTQQEDSAVYLCASIPLGPGEQFFGPGTRLTVL.

The rearrangement uses TRBV7-2 and TRBJ2-1, with 7 bases aligning to TRBD2. V lost 1 base to trimming and J lost 14 bases; unmatched junction nucleotides: 8. The CDR3 is made up of 13 amino acids. Germline V lookup: CDR1 SGHTA, CDR2 FQGNSA. The CDR3 DNA is TGTGCCAGCAGCTTAGAACGACGAGCGGGAAAGTTCTTC. Its protein is CASSLERRAGKFF.

The V call is TRBV5-1, the J call TRBJ2-7; D uncertain. This CDR3 spans 14 amino acids. Germline V gives CDR1 SGHRS, CDR2 YFSETQ. Between the trimmed V and J ends, which lost 4 bases and 4 bases, there was a span of 15 bases. Here the CDR3 DNA reads TGCGCCAGCAGCCCCCATCCGGGCCAGTACGAGCAGTACTTC. It yields the protein CASSPHPGQYEQYF.

This clone occurred many times. Since a much larger clone is just one base distant, this may be a read error. This likely comes from a read error, as the CDR3 has no conserved phenylalanine or tryptophan at its end. This chain connects TRBV6-1 to TRBJ1-5; D remains ambiguous. CDR1 is MNHNS and CDR2 is SASEGT in the germline V gene. The CDR3 is 15 amino acids. V dropped 2 bases and J dropped 0 bases, with 8 bases sitting between them. The CDR3, as DNA: TGTGCCAGCAGTGAAATAACAGATAGCAATCAGCCCCAGCATTGT. As protein: CASSEITDSNQPQHC.

The rearrangement uses TRBV3-1 and TRBJ1-1, with unresolved D. Per germline, CDR1 LGHDT and CDR2 YNNKEL (reference sequence). V was clipped by 4 bases and J by 1 base, with 10 bases between them. This CDR3 region has 14 residues. In DNA, the CDR3 is TGTGCCAGCAGCCTTAGGGAGGCGAACACTGAAGCTTTCTTT. Amino acid sequence: CASSLREANTEAFF. The whole variable domain, remainder taken from reference TRBV3-1 and TRBJ1-1, is DTAVSQTPKYLVTQMGNDKSIKCEQNLGHDTMYWYKQDSKKFLKIMFSYNNKELIINETVPNRFSPKSPDKAHLNLHINSLELGDSAVYFCASSLREANTEAFFGQGTRLTVV.

The table lists this clone with a few counts. A much more abundant neighbour one base away suggests this may be a read error. The chain has TRBV7-3 and TRBJ2-2; no reliable D call. Germline V lookup: CDR1 SGHTA, CDR2 FQGTGA. V was pared by 5 bases and J by 4 bases, with 14 bases between. The CDR3 is 15 amino acids. The DNA for the CDR3 is TGTGCCAGCAGCCCCCCCTGGGGAACCACCGGGGAGCTGTTTTTT. Protein sequence: CASSPPWGTTGELFF.

The J gene is TRBJ2-3, the V gene TRBV2; 12 nucleotides align to TRBD2. The CDR3 is 15 residues long. Germline lookup yields CDR1 SNHLY and CDR2 FYNNEI. After removal of 6 bases from V and 7 bases from J, the junction contained 8 bases not matched to a gene. The CDR3 bases are TGTGCCAGCAGGGTAGGACTAGCGGGATTGAATACGCAGTATTTT. Its translation: CASRVGLAGLNTQYF.

The rearrangement joins TRBV4-2 to TRBJ2-7, with TRBD2 as a possible D gene (6 bases). The J call may be faulty, since TRBJ2-1 better matches the DNA end. Germline assignment: CDR1 LGHNA and CDR2 YNFKEQ. The length of the CDR3 is 16 residues. This CDR3 reads CASSQGTTGTRNEQFF. The CDR3 bases are TGTGCCAGCAGCCAAGGGACAACCGGGACTCGGAATGAGCAGTTCTTC.

The sample holds many counts of this clone. The rearrangement uses TRBV5-1 and TRBJ1-5; no definite D call. Germline V CDR1 and CDR2: SGHRS, YFSETQ. This CDR3 comprises 13 residues. V shed 0 bases and J shed 4 bases, with 5 bases lying between them. The CDR3 DNA follows: TGCGCCAGCAGCTTGGACAATAATCAGCCCCAGCATTTT. Translated, it gives CASSLDNNQPQHF.

As to this clone: Given a much more abundant clone one base away, this may be a read error. The chain couples TRBV5-1 to TRBJ1-1; D might be TRBD1 (5 bases). This CDR3 has 14 amino acids. Deletions cut 7 bases from V and 4 bases from J, with 17 bases between. Germline V gene data show CDR1 as SGHRS and CDR2 as YFSETQ. The DNA of the CDR3 is TGCGCCAGCGGCCCGACAGCCGTTGGCACTGAAGCTTTCTTT. Translated: CASGPTAVGTEAFF.

This clone was detected ten times or more. The chain couples TRBV5-1 to TRBJ1-1; D is uncertain. The CDR3 is 13 residues long. The ends were cut back, 0 bases at V and 4 bases at J, with 7 bases in the middle. Germline V gene data show CDR1 as SGHRS and CDR2 as YFSETQ. The CDR3 loop is CASSLGGPTEAFF. In DNA form, the CDR3 reads TGCGCCAGCAGCTTGGGCGGGCCCACTGAAGCTTTCTTT.